The 14 T cell receptor beta chains below were found in one sample sequenced in a study of blood T cell repertoires in COVID-19. Clones were sequenced by immunoSEQ multiplex PCR, and TCRdb holds only the in-frame ones, with some missing. The repertoire holds 450,000 or so clones, roughly 87% seen once, with around 0.9% in the top ten. Sequencing was carried out using peripheral blood. The receptors here all came from a man between 18 and 35 years old with COVID-19, enrolled during active disease.

The V gene is TRBV19, the J gene TRBJ2-5, with 13 nucleotides matching TRBD2. CDR1 and CDR2 (germline): LNHDA, SQIVND (reference sequence). CDR3 length equals 15 residues. V was pared by 6 bases and J by 1 base, with 2 bases of the junction left unmatched. The CDR3 is CASRRLAGGQETQYF. The DNA of the CDR3 is TGTGCCAGTAGACGACTAGCGGGGGGCCAAGAGACCCAGTACTTC.

The gene calls are TRBV5-5 and TRBJ2-7; 12 nucleotides match TRBD2. Germline V gene lookup returns CDR1 SGHKS and CDR2 YYEKEE (reference sequence). CDR3 length: 15 amino acids. The ends lost 0 bases at V and 3 bases at J; junction bases unmatched: 1. In nucleotides, the CDR3 is TGTGCCAGCAGCTTGGCGACTAGCGGGGGCTACGAGCAGTACTTC. Its protein is CASSLATSGGYEQYF. The variable domain in full, with the rest retrieved from reference TRBV5-5 and TRBJ2-7, is DAGVTQSPTHLIKTRGQQVTLRCSPISGHKSVSWYQQVLGQGPQFIFQYYEKEERGRGNFPDRFSARQFPNYSSELNVNALLLGDSALYLCASSLATSGGYEQYFGPGTRLTVT.

The J gene is TRBJ2-4, the V gene TRBV2, with 11 nucleotides matching TRBD2. CDR1 is SNHLY and CDR2 is FYNNEI in the germline V gene. The CDR3 is made up of 15 amino acids. V was clipped by 2 bases and J by 7 bases; unmatched bases: 4. CDR3 in DNA: TGTGCCAGCAGTGAAAGAGGGACTAGCGGTAACATTCAGTACTTC. It is translated as CASSERGTSGNIQYF.

This rearrangement joins TRBV19 to TRBJ1-3, with D perhaps TRBD1 (5 bases). The CDR3 is 17 amino acids. The V gene's germline CDR1 is LNHDA and CDR2 SQIVND (reference sequence). V was clipped by 6 bases and J by 2 bases, with 20 bases between them. The CDR3 DNA follows: TGTGCCAGTAGACCTTCTTCCGGACATACCACTGGAAACACCATATATTTT. Translating it yields CASRPSSGHTTGNTIYF.

The rearrangement links TRBV5-1 to TRBJ2-7, with 10 positions matching TRBD2. Germline V gene data show CDR1 as SGHRS and CDR2 as YFSETQ. V trimming: 0 bases; J trimming: 4 bases; junction bases outside the gene matches: 7. This CDR3 is 16 amino acids long. The CDR3 nucleotides are TGCGCCAGCAGCTTGGGGCTAGCGGGGGATGGGTACGAGCAGTACTTC. Residues: CASSLGLAGDGYEQYF.

This clone was seen once. V gene TRBV19 combines with J gene TRBJ2-5; 8 bases agree with TRBD2. Looked up from germline, CDR1 is LNHDA and CDR2 is SQIVND (reference sequence). The V and J ends lost 1 base and 5 bases, in that order; junction bases with no gene match: 9. CDR3 length: 16 residues. The DNA for the CDR3 is TGTGCCAGTAGTATAGGCGCCGGGAGGGCCGGGGAGACCCAGTACTTC. It translates to CASSIGAGRAGETQYF.

The chain combines TRBV12-3 or TRBV12-4 with TRBJ1-1; D is unresolved. This CDR3 is 13 amino acids long. Between the trimmed V and J ends, which lost 4 bases and 0 bases, there was a span of 6 bases. This CDR3 reads CASSSTMNTEAFF. The CDR3 DNA reads TGTGCCAGCAGTTCTACCATGAACACTGAAGCTTTCTTT.

The CDR3 coding sequence is TGTGCCAGCAGCCCAACGCAACCTACAGGGGGACTAGCGGGAGGGTCCGGGGAGCAGTACTTC. Translation gives CASSPTQPTGGLAGGSGEQYF. The chain recombines TRBV6-6 with TRBJ2-7; 16 nucleotides agree with TRBD2. V shed 6 bases, J shed 7 bases, and the junction held 24 bases outside the gene matches. CDR3 length: 21 amino acids. Germline V gene sequence: CDR1 MNHNY, CDR2 SVGAGI (reference sequence).

The V and J genes are TRBV18 and TRBJ1-4, with D uncertain. This CDR3 has 15 residues. The V gene's germline CDR1 is KGHSH and CDR2 LQKENI. Trimming removed 1 base at V and 4 bases at J, with 10 bases between. CDR3 loop: CASSPREAGNEKLFF. The DNA for the CDR3 is TGTGCCAGCTCACCACGGGAGGCCGGTAATGAAAAACTGTTTTTT.

This clone was picked up one time. V gene TRBV7-9 combines with J gene TRBJ2-7, with D perhaps TRBD2 (7 bases). The CDR3 has 15 amino acids. Trimming cost V 5 bases and J 6 bases, with 20 bases left between them. Germline loops: CDR1 SEHNR, CDR2 FQNEAQ (reference sequence). The CDR3 DNA is TGTGCCAGCAGCGGTAGGGGAGGGGGATTGGCCGAGCAGTACTTC. Amino acid sequence: CASSGRGGGLAEQYF.

The chain joins TRBV3-1 (or the pseudogene TRBV3-2) to TRBJ2-7, with D maybe TRBD2 (6 bases). The V and J ends lost 1 base and 6 bases respectively, with 16 bases between them. The CDR3 spans 15 residues. CDR1 and CDR2 (germline): LGHDT, YNNKEL (reference sequence). Here the CDR3 DNA reads TGTGCCAGCAGCCAAGGTCAGCGGGTACATCTCGAGCAGTACTTC. It codes for CASSQGQRVHLEQYF.

The rearrangement joins TRBV10-3 to TRBJ2-7; TRBD1 aligns across 7 bases. V lost 4 bases to trimming and J lost 6 bases; unmatched junction nucleotides: 3. The CDR3 sequence is 12 residues long. The germline gives CDR1 ENHRY, CDR2 SYGVKD. CDR3 protein: CAISGDSSEQYF. CDR3 DNA: TGTGCCATCAGTGGGGACAGTAGCGAGCAGTACTTC.

CDR3 loop: CASRARTANNEKLFF. In DNA, the CDR3 is TGTGCCAGCAGGGCTCGGACAGCAAATAATGAAAAACTGTTTTTT. This sequence joins TRBV2 and TRBJ1-4; D perhaps matches TRBD1 (6 bases). In germline, CDR1 is SNHLY, CDR2 FYNNEI. CDR3 length equals 15 residues. Trimming cost V 6 bases and J 4 bases, with 15 bases left between them.

The V gene is TRBV7-9, the J gene TRBJ2-5, with D unresolved. Germline V gives CDR1 SEHNR, CDR2 FQNEAQ (reference sequence). Deletions cut 1 base from V and 1 base from J, with 10 bases between. The length of the CDR3 is 15 residues. CDR3 DNA sequence: TGTGCCAGCAGCTTAGTAGTCGCAGGCCAAGAGACCCAGTACTTC. This sequence encodes CASSLVVAGQETQYF.